The 26 T cell receptor beta chains below all came from one sample that was sequenced in a study of shared clonotypes between healthy human individuals. Clones were read by immunoSEQ multiplex PCR, and TCRdb kept only the in-frame ones, dropping some. Of roughly 1,500,000 clones listed, approximately 98.5% were seen once; the top ten hold about 0.35%. Input material: naive CD4+ T cells sorted from blood. Regarding subset: CD45RA+ positively selected. The source of these receptors is a man aged 25-45 years in good health.

With regard to this clone: The junction differs from germline at one of its ends, possibly a read error. V usage is TRBV11-2 and J usage is TRBJ2-7, with D unclear. The CDR3 has 12 amino acids. Germline CDR1 reads SGHAT; CDR2 reads FQNNGV. The CDR3 protein is CASSLDEAGTHF. CDR3 DNA sequence: TGTGCCAGCAGCTTAGATGAGGCAGGAACCCACTTC. Combining the CDR3 with reference TRBV11-2 and TRBJ2-7 gives the whole variable domain EAGVAQSPRYKIIEKRQSVAFWCNPISGHATLYWYQQILGQGPKLLIQFQNNGVVDDSQLPKDRFSAERLKGVDSTLKIQPAKLEDSAVYLCASSLDEAGTHFGPGTRLTVT.

This chain uses TRBV2 with TRBJ1-5; TRBD1 might be the D (6 bases). Trimming left V 5 bases short and J 5 bases short, with 16 bases between. CDR1 SNHLY and CDR2 FYNNEI come from the germline V gene. The length of the CDR3 is 15 residues. The CDR3 coding sequence is TGTGCCAGCAGTCCCCGAACAACAGGGTATCAGCCCCAGCATTTT. Protein: CASSPRTTGYQPQHF.

The J gene is TRBJ2-7, the V gene TRBV11-3; the match to TRBD2 covers 7 bases. Germline lookup yields CDR1 SGHNT and CDR2 YENEEA. V shed 6 bases and J 2 bases; nucleotides not matched to a gene: 13. The CDR3 consists of 16 residues. As DNA, the CDR3 is TGTGCCAGCAGTCGCGGTAGGGGAGCGGGGACCTACGAGCAGTACTTC. Residues: CASSRGRGAGTYEQYF.

CDR3 DNA: TGTGCCAGCAGTGAGCTCGGGGGCAGTGGGGATCAGCATTTT. Translated: CASSELGGSGDQHF. This chain uses TRBV25-1 with TRBJ1-5; the D gene is possibly TRBD1 (6 bases). The CDR3 runs 14 residues. Trimming removed 3 bases at V and 13 bases at J, with 19 bases between. Germline V CDR1 and CDR2: MGHDK, SYGVNS.

The chain employs TRBV15 and TRBJ1-1, with D uncertain. Trimming removed 1 base at V and 6 bases at J, with 9 bases between. CDR1 and CDR2 (germline): LNHNV, YYDKDF (reference sequence). This CDR3 has 13 residues. The chain's CDR3 is CATSRGFRPEAFF. CDR3 bases: TGTGCCACCAGCAGAGGGTTTCGTCCTGAAGCTTTCTTT.

The chain uses TRBV6-1 and TRBJ2-4; no firm D call. This CDR3 region has 17 residues. V was clipped by 0 bases and J by 0 bases, with 12 bases between them. Germline-derived CDR1 and CDR2 are MNHNS and SASEGT. The DNA of the CDR3 is TGTGCCAGCAGTGAAGCGACACAAGTACTAGCCAAAAACATTCAGTACTTC. Encoded protein: CASSEATQVLAKNIQYF.

J is TRBJ2-7 and V is TRBV5-4; 11 bases are shared with TRBD2. This CDR3 is 16 amino acids long. In germline, CDR1 is SGHNT, CDR2 YYREEE (reference sequence). V lost 2 bases, J lost 6 bases, and 10 bases stayed unmatched. DNA of the CDR3: TGTGCCAGCAGCTTTAGGCTAGCGGGAGGCTCTGCCGAGCAGTACTTC. This codes for CASSFRLAGGSAEQYF.

The chain carries TRBV28 and TRBJ2-7; 8 nucleotides agree with TRBD1. J lost 1 base, V lost 4 bases, and 9 bases had no gene match. This CDR3 is built from 16 residues. Germline values: CDR1 MDHEN, CDR2 SYDVKM. CDR3 amino acids: CASSSNTGTGSYEQYF. The CDR3 DNA reads TGTGCCAGCAGTTCTAACACCGGGACAGGTTCCTACGAGCAGTACTTC.

This chain links TRBV5-6 with TRBJ2-7, with 9 positions matching TRBD1. The CDR3 runs to 17 residues. Germline V gene data show CDR1 as SGHDT and CDR2 as YYEEEE. Germline trimming cut 6 bases from V and 0 bases from J; bases unmatched to any gene: 13. This CDR3 is CASNDNTGTGSSYEQYF. The CDR3 DNA sequence: TGTGCCAGCAACGATAACACCGGGACAGGGAGCTCCTACGAGCAGTACTTC.

The chain carries TRBV7-2 and TRBJ1-2; no clear D. Germline V gene sequence: CDR1 SGHTA, CDR2 FQGNSA. The CDR3 length is 15 residues. The ends were cut back, 0 bases at V and 5 bases at J, with 13 bases in the middle. The DNA of the CDR3 is TGTGCCAGCAGCTTAGCGCTAATTGGAGAATATGGCTACACCTTC. This codes for CASSLALIGEYGYTF.

The chain carries TRBV18 and TRBJ1-1; D may be TRBD1 (5 bases). CDR1 KGHSH and CDR2 LQKENI come from the germline V gene. The CDR3 has 14 amino acids. Deletions cut 4 bases from V and 2 bases from J, with 11 bases between. The CDR3 DNA is TGTGCCAGCTCACTCGACAGTCCCAACACTGAAGCTTTCTTT. This translates into CASSLDSPNTEAFF.

This clone was found once. This CDR3 is CARSFPGSIYGYTF. Here the CDR3 DNA reads TGTGCCAGAAGCTTCCCGGGAAGCATATATGGCTACACCTTC. The chain carries TRBV5-3 and TRBJ1-2; D unclear. TRBV5-3 is an ORF; its function is uncertain. There are 14 residues in the CDR3. V lost 2 bases and J 5 bases, leaving 13 bases between the germline ends.

This rearrangement joins TRBV5-4 to TRBJ2-2; 9 nucleotides align to TRBD2. Germline V gene data show CDR1 as SGHNT and CDR2 as YYREEE (reference sequence). The CDR3 contains 17 residues. The junction had 10 bases not matched to a gene; V was cut back by 4 bases and J by 3 bases. The CDR3 sequence is CASSPTSGRTDTGELFF. The CDR3, as DNA: TGTGCCAGCAGCCCCACAAGCGGGAGGACGGACACCGGGGAGCTGTTTTTT.

The V gene is TRBV18, the J gene TRBJ2-5, with D possibly TRBD2 on 5 matching bases. V lost 2 bases and J 5 bases, leaving 12 bases between the germline ends. CDR1 KGHSH and CDR2 LQKENI come from the germline V gene. The CDR3 has 14 amino acids. The CDR3 loop is CASSPLEDLETQYF. The CDR3 nucleotides are TGTGCCAGCTCACCATTGGAGGATCTCGAGACCCAGTACTTC.

This chain links TRBV29-1 with TRBJ1-5; 10 nucleotides agree with TRBD1. Trimming cost V 4 bases and J 4 bases; bases outside gene matches: 1. The CDR3 totals 13 residues. The germline CDR1 and CDR2 sequences are SQVTM and ANQGSEA. The CDR3, as DNA: TGCAGCGTTGGGGGACAGGGGAATCAGCCCCAGCATTTT. Its translation: CSVGGQGNQPQHF. Drawing the rest from reference TRBV29-1 and TRBJ1-5, the complete variable domain is SAVISQKPSRDICQRGTSLTIQCQVDSQVTMMFWYRQQPGQSLTLIATANQGSEATYESGFVIDKFPISRPNLTFSTLTVSNMSPEDSSIYLCSVGGQGNQPQHFGDGTRLSIL.

V gene TRBV7-3 combines with J gene TRBJ2-1; 8 bases line up with TRBD2. In germline, CDR1 is SGHTA, CDR2 FQGTGA. With V trimmed by 6 bases and J by 2 bases, 6 bases remained unmatched. The CDR3 has 15 residues. The CDR3 DNA follows: TGTGCCAGCAGTCCAGCGGGAGCACCCTACAATGAGCAGTTCTTC. This codes for CASSPAGAPYNEQFF.

The CDR3 protein is CASSLETGGYNEQFF. CDR3 DNA: TGTGCCAGCAGCTTGGAGACAGGGGGCTACAATGAGCAGTTCTTC. The V gene is TRBV5-6, the J gene TRBJ2-1; TRBD1 aligns across 9 bases. Germline V CDR1 and CDR2: SGHDT, YYEEEE. Trimming cost V 0 bases and J 3 bases; bases outside gene matches: 1. The length of the CDR3 is 15 residues.

The chain joins TRBV28 to TRBJ2-1; D may be TRBD1 (5 bases). Deletions cut 4 bases from V and 6 bases from J, with 22 bases between. Per germline, CDR1 MDHEN and CDR2 SYDVKM. CDR3 length: 17 amino acids. CDR3 bases: TGTGCCAGCAGTTCATCGACAGCGCCAGGTTGGGGCAATGAGCAGTTCTTC. Protein sequence: CASSSSTAPGWGNEQFF.

This clone is a singleton in its sample. The V and J genes are TRBV7-9 and TRBJ2-7, with D possibly called TRBD1 or TRBD2 (5 bases each). V gave up 0 bases and J gave up 11 bases, with 14 bases separating them. Germline loops: CDR1 SEHNR, CDR2 FQNEAQ (reference sequence). The CDR3 contains 13 residues. DNA of the CDR3: TGTGCCAGCAGCTTAGCGGGGGTGGATAGTGAGTACTTC. Amino acid sequence: CASSLAGVDSEYF.

This sequence joins TRBV19 and TRBJ2-7; no reliable D call. The CDR3 is 15 residues long. V was cut by 8 bases and J by 4 bases, with 21 bases left in between. The germline gives CDR1 LNHDA, CDR2 SQIVND (reference sequence). The CDR3 loop reads CASSAGTIGRYEQYF. The CDR3 DNA sequence: TGTGCCAGTTCCGCCGGTACAATAGGTCGGTACGAGCAGTACTTC.

CDR3 nucleotide sequence: TGTGCCAGCAGTGTAGAGACAAAAAACACTGAAGCTTTCTTT. This encodes CASSVETKNTEAFF. The chain is built from TRBV6-1 and TRBJ1-1; D ambiguous. The CDR3 contains 14 residues. The V end was cut by 4 bases, the J end by 2 bases, with 11 bases between. CDR1 and CDR2 from the germline V gene are MNHNS and SASEGT.

The count of this clone is one. The genes are TRBV5-1 and TRBJ2-2, with TRBD2 matching over 10 bases. V lost 6 bases to trimming and J lost 6 bases; unmatched junction nucleotides: 8. CDR3 length equals 15 residues. Germline-derived CDR1 and CDR2 are SGHRS and YFSETQ. The CDR3 reads CASTTAGGPAGELFF. CDR3 DNA sequence: TGCGCCAGCACCACAGCGGGAGGGCCCGCCGGGGAGCTGTTTTTT. The entire variable domain, with the rest obtained from reference TRBV5-1 and TRBJ2-2, is as follows: KAGVTQTPRYLIKTRGQQVTLSCSPISGHRSVSWYQQTPGQGLQFLFEYFSETQRNKGNFPGRFSGRQFSNSRSEMNVSTLELGDSALYLCASTTAGGPAGELFFGEGSRLTVL.

This chain joins TRBV18 and TRBJ2-1, with TRBD1 matching over 9 bases. The germline CDR1 and CDR2 sequences are KGHSH and LQKENI. V trimming: 2 bases; J trimming: 7 bases; junction bases outside the gene matches: 6. This CDR3 contains 15 residues. Written as DNA, the CDR3 is TGTGCCAGCTCACCAATAACCGGGACAGGGAATGAGCAGTTCTTC. Its protein product is CASSPITGTGNEQFF.

This chain uses TRBV6-4 with TRBJ2-3, with unresolved D. Germline-derived CDR1 and CDR2 are MRHNA and SNTAGT. V was shortened by 0 bases and J by 4 bases, with 8 bases between the two germline ends. The length of the CDR3 is 14 residues. CDR3 sequence: CASSDSTAADTQYF. CDR3 in DNA: TGTGCCAGCAGTGACTCGACGGCCGCAGATACGCAGTATTTT.

The chain uses TRBV5-5 and TRBJ2-4; possibly TRBD2 for D (6 bases). This CDR3 has 15 amino acids. The germline gives CDR1 SGHKS, CDR2 YYEKEE (reference sequence). The V and J ends lost 4 bases and 9 bases respectively, with 20 bases between them. The CDR3 here is CASSPRGGDVSIQYF. As DNA, the CDR3 is TGTGCCAGCAGCCCCCGCGGAGGGGACGTTAGCATTCAGTACTTC.

The chain joins TRBV10-3 to TRBJ1-5; no definite D call. The CDR3 runs 15 residues. Germline V gene sequence: CDR1 ENHRY, CDR2 SYGVKD. V lost 0 bases and J lost 7, with 13 bases in between. The CDR3 is CAISESGGSGQPQHF. CDR3 sequence (DNA): TGTGCCATCAGTGAGTCGGGAGGGTCGGGCCAGCCCCAGCATTTT.